This T cell receptor beta chain was retrieved from a study of chemoradiotherapy in HPV16-positive cancers. V trimming: 4 bases; J trimming: 2 bases; junction bases outside the gene matches: 3. From germline, CDR1 is MNHNY and CDR2 SVGAGI (reference sequence). The CDR3 consists of 15 residues. Study findings and constraints: Candidate HPV-specific clones and E7-related TCR motifs grew in tumor during treatment.

This table comes from immunoSEQ multiplex PCR, and its TCRdb copy is limited to in-frame clones, with some not included. This sample has some 30,000 clones, with roughly 86% found just once. Repeated repertoire sampling spanned the course of chemoradiotherapy. This clone was detected only once. The antigen is unknown. The TCR originated in a human donor with HPV-associated anogenital cancer. Here the sequenced sample was blood, taken from a patient who underwent chemoradiotherapy. The chain uses TRBV6-6 and TRBJ2-3; 10 bases align to TRBD2. DNA for the CDR3: TGTGCCAGCAGTTCCGGGACTAGCGACACAGATACGCAGTATTTT. As protein: CASSSGTSDTDTQYF.